These 23 T cell receptor beta chains share one sample of origin, sequenced in a study of cytomegalovirus exposure and HLA in healthy donors (dated by TCRdb to about 2017). The library came from the immunoSEQ multiplex PCR assay. TCRdb obtained this table from immuneACCESS and retained in-frame rearrangements with V and J assigned. These tables miss some clones; where compared with another copy, unresolved V genes account for less than half of the shortfall, and the remainder is unexplained. Across this sample there are tens of thousands of clones, with 95% to 98% seen only once. The top ten hold roughly 0.82% of the sample. Sequencing was carried out using PBMCs. Receptors originate from a man younger than 35 in good health and CMV-seronegative.

The chain recombines TRBV5-1 with TRBJ2-3, with unresolved D. This CDR3 spans 14 amino acids. Between the trimmed V and J ends, which lost 3 bases and 2 bases, there was a span of 10 bases. Germline CDR1 and CDR2: SGHRS and YFSETQ. For the CDR3, the DNA is TGCGCCAGCAGCTCCGGTCAGGACACAGATACGCAGTATTTT. This codes for CASSSGQDTDTQYF.

V usage is TRBV7-3 and J usage is TRBJ2-3; D gene uncertain. V lost 4 bases, J lost 0 bases, and 14 bases lay in between. CDR1 and CDR2 (germline): SGHTA, FQGTGA. The CDR3 extends over 16 amino acids. DNA of the CDR3: TGTGCCAGCAGCTCGCCGGTCTCAACTAGCACAGATACGCAGTATTTT. Its translation: CASSSPVSTSTDTQYF.

This CDR3 is CASSRTGGRTDTQYF. CDR3 coding DNA: TGTGCCAGCAGCCGTACAGGGGGCCGTACAGATACGCAGTATTTT. V gene TRBV7-3 combines with J gene TRBJ2-3; 9 bases line up with TRBD1. The ends lost 5 bases at V and 3 bases at J; junction bases unmatched: 6. Germline CDR1 and CDR2: SGHTA and FQGTGA. The CDR3 has 15 amino acids.

The chain recombines TRBV9 with TRBJ1-2, with 7 bases matching TRBD1. CDR1 is SGDLS, CDR2 YYNGEE, per germline. The CDR3 spans 16 residues. V was pared by 0 bases and J by 4 bases, with 9 bases of the junction left unmatched. CDR3: CASSVGGVQGTYGYTF. Written as DNA, the CDR3 is TGTGCCAGCAGCGTAGGAGGGGTACAGGGGACCTATGGCTACACCTTC.

The table lists this clone with a count of one. The CDR3 loop reads CASNRQGASTDTQYF. The CDR3 region has the DNA TGCGCCAGCAACCGACAGGGGGCGTCAACAGATACGCAGTATTTT. The chain has TRBV5-1 and TRBJ2-3; 10 nucleotides line up with TRBD1. V trimming: 6 bases; J trimming: 3 bases; junction bases outside the gene matches: 7. Germline values: CDR1 SGHRS, CDR2 YFSETQ. The CDR3 length is 15 residues.

This chain links TRBV6-5 with TRBJ2-7; 9 positions agree with TRBD2. This CDR3 has 14 residues. Germline V gene lookup returns CDR1 MNHEY and CDR2 SVGAGI. V lost 5 bases and J lost 2; bases outside the gene matches: 4. DNA of the CDR3: TGTGCCAGCAGTAATCTAGCGGGGACCTACGAGCAGTACGTC. It codes for CASSNLAGTYEQYV.

The CDR3: CASSTGTGATDTQYF. In DNA, the CDR3 is TGCGCCAGCAGCACAGGGACAGGAGCCACAGATACGCAGTATTTT. J is TRBJ2-3 and V is TRBV5-1, with TRBD1 matching 8 bases. The V segment lost 4 bases and the J segment 2 bases; nucleotides outside the gene matches: 6. CDR1 is SGHRS, CDR2 YFSETQ, per germline. The CDR3 is made up of 15 amino acids.

This sequence joins TRBV7-9 and TRBJ1-1; no definite D call. CDR3 length: 14 residues. The V and J ends lost 0 bases and 5 bases respectively, with 10 bases between them. The germline V gene has CDR1 SEHNR and CDR2 FQNEAQ (reference sequence). CDR3 sequence (DNA): TGTGCCAGCAGCTTAGCGGGTCGAGGTACTGAAGCTTTCTTT. Encoded protein: CASSLAGRGTEAFF.

The gene calls are TRBV28 and TRBJ2-7, with 7 bases that match TRBD2. The junction had 12 bases not matched to a gene; V was cut back by 5 bases and J by 5 bases. Germline CDR1 MDHEN, CDR2 SYDVKM. The CDR3 has 15 residues. This CDR3 is CASSGVVAGEDEQYF. CDR3 in DNA: TGTGCCAGCAGTGGTGTTGTGGCGGGAGAGGACGAGCAGTACTTC.

The gene calls are TRBV7-9 and TRBJ2-7, with D unresolved. CDR3 size: 15 residues. V dropped 1 base and J dropped 5 bases, with 15 bases sitting between them. Germline V gene sequence: CDR1 SEHNR, CDR2 FQNEAQ (reference sequence). DNA of the CDR3: TGTGCCAGCAGCTTAGACCCCACCCAGGCTCACGAGCAGTACGTC. Translating gives CASSLDPTQAHEQYV.

The V call is TRBV7-8, the J call TRBJ2-5; TRBD2 matches at 9 bases. Per germline, CDR1 SGHVS and CDR2 FQNEAQ. CDR3 length: 15 residues. Trimming took 1 base from V and 3 from J; bases not matched to a gene: 3. CDR3 in amino acids: CASSLGVAGEETQYF. Written as DNA, the CDR3 is TGTGCCAGCAGCTTAGGGGTAGCGGGAGAAGAGACCCAGTACTTC.

V usage is TRBV4-1 and J usage is TRBJ2-5; 11 bases map to TRBD1. Losses at the gene ends were 3 bases for V and 6 bases for J; bases not matched to a gene: 9. The CDR3 runs to 16 residues. Germline loops: CDR1 MGHRA, CDR2 YSYEKL. The CDR3 nucleotides are TGCGCCAGCAGCCATCCTGGACAGGGGGCAAGTAAGACCCAGTACTTC. Residues: CASSHPGQGASKTQYF.

This clone was recorded only once. The J gene is TRBJ2-1, the V gene TRBV30; TRBD2 matches at 7 bases. Germline loops: CDR1 GTSNPN, CDR2 SVGIG (reference sequence). The J segment lost 5 bases and the V segment lost 2 bases, leaving 12 bases of the junction unmatched. CDR3 size: 16 residues. The CDR3 bases are TGTGCCTGGAGTCTTTATAGCGGGCGGCTAAACAATGAGCAGTTCTTC. Its protein is CAWSLYSGRLNNEQFF.

The J gene is TRBJ2-7, the V gene TRBV6-4; D is possibly TRBD1 (6 bases). V lost 5 bases and J 3 bases, leaving 17 bases between the germline ends. The CDR3 is 15 residues long. Germline V gene lookup returns CDR1 MRHNA and CDR2 SNTAGT. The CDR3 here is CASSQDSRGFYEQYF. In DNA form, the CDR3 reads TGTGCCAGCAGTCAAGATAGCAGGGGATTCTACGAGCAGTACTTC.

The rearrangement links TRBV6-5 to TRBJ1-1, with 7 bases that match TRBD1. J lost 5 bases, V lost 5 bases, and 8 bases had no gene match. CDR3 length equals 14 residues. Germline assignment: CDR1 MNHEY and CDR2 SVGAGI. CDR3: CASSARQGKTEAFF. CDR3 nucleotide sequence: TGTGCCAGCAGTGCCCGACAGGGAAAAACTGAAGCTTTCTTT.

The chain employs TRBV6-4 and TRBJ2-7; 8 nucleotides align to TRBD2. Germline V gene lookup returns CDR1 MRHNA and CDR2 SNTAGT. V was clipped by 0 bases and J by 4 bases; unmatched bases: 5. The CDR3 covers 15 residues. The CDR3 loop is CASSDSKGTRYEQYF. The CDR3 region has the DNA TGTGCCAGCAGTGACTCGAAAGGGACTAGGTACGAGCAGTACTTC.

The genes are TRBV9 and TRBJ2-3, with 11 bases that match TRBD2. Germline-derived CDR1 and CDR2 are SGDLS and YYNGEE. Trimming removed 0 bases from V and 3 bases from J; junction bases left unmatched: 9. The CDR3 has 18 residues. CDR3 region: CASSVVAPLAGGTDTQYF. The CDR3 coding sequence is TGTGCCAGCAGCGTAGTAGCCCCCTTAGCGGGAGGGACAGATACGCAGTATTTT.

The chain carries TRBV11-2 and TRBJ1-5; D is unclear. The V gene lost 0 bases and the J gene lost 13 bases, with 13 bases spanning the gap. This CDR3 contains 13 residues. Germline V gene sequence: CDR1 SGHAT, CDR2 FQNNGV. The CDR3 nucleotides are TGTGCCAGCAGCTTAGAACCTGAAGAGGTGCAGCATTTT. Protein product: CASSLEPEEVQHF.

The genes are TRBV2 and TRBJ1-3, with TRBD1 as a possible D gene (5 bases). The V end lost 2 bases, the J end lost 0 bases, and 17 bases lay between the germline ends. The CDR3 length is 18 residues. From germline, CDR1 is SNHLY and CDR2 FYNNEI. CDR3 sequence: CASSESLKRGTSGNTIYF. The CDR3 nucleotides read TGTGCCAGCAGTGAATCCCTAAAACGGGGGACCTCTGGAAACACCATATATTTT.

The rearrangement uses TRBV2 and TRBJ2-1, with 12 bases identical to TRBD2. J was trimmed by 4 bases and V by 4 bases; bases with no gene match: 2. Germline assignment: CDR1 SNHLY and CDR2 FYNNEI. This CDR3 comprises 15 residues. The CDR3 DNA reads TGTGCCAGCAGTGGGACTAGCGGGGCTTACAATGAGCAGTTCTTC. This translates into CASSGTSGAYNEQFF.

This clone has a handful of counts. The genes are TRBV4-1 and TRBJ2-5; a weak D match, TRBD1 (7 bases). Germline assignment: CDR1 MGHRA and CDR2 YSYEKL. This CDR3 comprises 13 residues. V shed 4 bases and J shed 7 bases, with 13 bases lying between them. The CDR3 DNA sequence: TGCGCCAGCAGCCCCCAGCAGGGGGGGACCCAGTACTTC. Translation gives CASSPQQGGTQYF.

This chain links TRBV9 with TRBJ2-3; D gene uncertain. This CDR3 is 13 amino acids long. The V end lost 4 bases, the J end lost 7 bases, and 13 bases lay between the germline ends. The germline V gene encodes CDR1 SGDLS and CDR2 YYNGEE. For the CDR3, the DNA is TGTGCCAGCAGCTCCTCTCCCGTTAATACGCAGTATTTT. Protein: CASSSSPVNTQYF.

The chain links TRBV25-1 to TRBJ2-5; D possibly corresponds to TRBD1 (8 bases). The V end was cut by 0 bases, the J end by 1 base, with 12 bases between. The CDR3 loop spans 16 amino acids. Germline-derived CDR1 and CDR2 are MGHDK and SYGVNS. In nucleotides, the CDR3 is TGTGCCAGCAGTGAATATACAGGGGGGGTCCAAGAGACCCAGTACTTC. This codes for CASSEYTGGVQETQYF.